A selection of T cell receptor beta chains follows, all from one sample in a study of blood T cell repertoires in COVID-19. The method was immunoSEQ multiplex PCR; TCRdb's version includes in-frame clones alone and lacks a portion of them. This table holds roughly 230,000 clones, roughly nine tenths found once. Sequenced input: peripheral blood. The receptors were sampled from a man between 65 and 85 years old with acute or convalescent COVID-19. Both conserved end residues are part of each CDR3. A D gene is named only where the DNA matches it firmly. Expanded clones get a size class; other rows say once, few or many, or leave the size out.

TRBV29-1	.	.	TRBJ1-5	12	TGCAGCGTCCTTGCAGGGTCGGGGCCCCAGCATTTT	CSVLAGSGPQHF
TRBV5-5	.	.	TRBJ2-7	17	TGTGCCAGCAGCTTGATGGGAAACGTGGGGAGCTCCTACGAGCAGTACTTC	CASSLMGNVGSSYEQYF
TRBV2	.	.	TRBJ1-5	14	TGTGCCAGCAGGGAGCAGAGATCGGGTCAGCCCCAGCATTTT	CASREQRSGQPQHF
TRBV28	TRBD2	.	TRBJ2-1	14	TGTGCCTCCCGAACTAGCGGGATAAGGAATGAGCAGTTCTTC	CASRTSGIRNEQFF
TRBV2	.	.	TRBJ1-5	14	TGTGCCAGCAGTGAACAGGGAAACAATCAGCCCCAGCATTTT	CASSEQGNNQPQHF
TRBV30	.	once	TRBJ1-2	14	TGTGCCTGGAGTGTAAGGGGGTATGGCTATGGCTACACCTTC	CAWSVRGYGYGYTF
TRBV7-3	TRBD2	.	TRBJ2-1	15	TGTGCCAGCAGCTTAACTAGCGGGAGGTTCAATGAGCAGTTCTTC	CASSLTSGRFNEQFF
TRBV14	.	.	TRBJ2-7	16	TGTGCCAGCAGCCAAGAGCGGGGGCGGGCGGCCTACGAGCAGTACTTC	CASSQERGRAAYEQYF
TRBV6-1	.	once	TRBJ1-5	13	TGTGCCAGCAGTGAACTCAGGGATCAGCCCCAGCATTTT	CASSELRDQPQHF
TRBV7-9	TRBD2	.	TRBJ2-5	16	TGTGCCAGCAGCCGGGGACTAGTAAGGAGGAGGGAGACCCAGTACTTC	CASSRGLVRRRETQYF
TRBV20-1	.	few	TRBJ1-4	15	TGCAGTGCTAGTAGCGGGGGCCGAACTAATGAAAAACTGTTTTTT	CSASSGGRTNEKLFF
TRBV6-5	TRBD1	.	TRBJ1-6	14	TGTGCCAGCAGTTTCCGACAGGGTCATTCACCCCTCCACTTT	CASSFRQGHSPLHF
TRBV5-1	TRBD2	.	TRBJ2-3	16	TGCGCCAGCAGTACCCGACTAGCGGGCCGCACAGATACGCAGTATTTT	CASSTRLAGRTDTQYF
TRBV3-1/TRBV3-2	.	.	TRBJ2-7	12	TGTGCCAGCAGCCCCAGGGCATACGAGCAGTACTTC	CASSPRAYEQYF
TRBV29-1	.	.	TRBJ2-1	13	TGCAGCGAAGGCGGGTTCCTCTACAATGAGCAGTTCTTC	CSEGGFLYNEQFF
TRBV28	TRBD1	.	TRBJ2-1	14	TGTGCCAGCAGTCAAGGGGACAGGGCTCATGAGCAGTTCTTC	CASSQGDRAHEQFF
TRBV2	TRBD2	.	TRBJ2-2	14	TGTGCCAGCAGCCGGACTAGCGTCGCCGGGGAGCTGTTTTTT	CASSRTSVAGELFF
TRBV6-5	.	.	TRBJ1-2	14	TGTGCCAGTTCTCCTGGAGGAACTAACTATGGCTACACCTTC	CASSPGGTNYGYTF
TRBV19	.	.	TRBJ2-2	13	TGTGCCAGTAGCCACTTCGATACCGGGGAGCTGTTTTTT	CASSHFDTGELFF
TRBV10-3	.	.	TRBJ1-1	14	TGTGCCATCAGCGAGGGGGGAGGGAAGACTGAAGCTTTCTTT	CAISEGGGKTEAFF
TRBV7-2	.	.	TRBJ2-4	14	TGTGCCAGCAGCTTAGGTGAAGCAACAAACATTCAGTACTTC	CASSLGEATNIQYF
TRBV5-1	.	.	TRBJ2-5	16	TGCGCCAGCAGCTTGGCCAACACGGGGACTGGGGAGACCCAGTACTTC	CASSLANTGTGETQYF
TRBV4-1	.	.	TRBJ2-7	15	TGCGCCAGCAGCCAAGTCGTACAGGGAAGGCTAAAGCAGTACTTC	CASSQVVQGRLKQYF
TRBV19	.	.	TRBJ2-6	18	TGTGCCAGTAGTATGCTGGACAGCATAGCTGCCGGGGCCAACGTCCTGACTTTC	CASSMLDSIAAGANVLTF
TRBV29-1	TRBD1	.	TRBJ1-1	13	TGCAGCGAAACGGGACAGCTGAACACTGAAGCTTTCTTT	CSETGQLNTEAFF
TRBV4-2	TRBD1	.	TRBJ1-6	18	TGTGCCAGCAGCCTCGCCACACCCGGGACAGGGTTACGGTCACCCCTCCACTTT	CASSLATPGTGLRSPLHF
TRBV5-5	TRBD1	.	TRBJ1-2	14	TGTGCCAGCAGCCCAGGGACAGGGGAGTATGGCTACACCTTC	CASSPGTGEYGYTF
TRBV19	.	.	TRBJ1-1	13	TGTGCCAGTAGTACCACCCCTTGGGAGGAAGCTTTCTTT	CASSTTPWEEAFF
TRBV7-9	TRBD1	.	TRBJ2-2	14	TGTGCCAGCAGGAAACAGGGGGGCACCGGGGAGCTGTTTTTT	CASRKQGGTGELFF
TRBV5-1	TRBD2	.	TRBJ2-2	16	TGCGCCAGCAGGCAGAGCGGGGGATCTAACACCGGGGAGCTGTTTTTT	CASRQSGGSNTGELFF
TRBV5-4	.	once	TRBJ2-1	15	TGTGCCAGCAGCTTGTGGCCCGGGAGAGGCGATGAGCAGTTCTTC	CASSLWPGRGDEQFF
TRBV28	.	.	TRBJ2-1	15	TGTGCCAGCAGTTTTCAACGGACTGGCCGCCATGAGCAGTTCTTC	CASSFQRTGRHEQFF
TRBV10-3	.	.	TRBJ1-1	12	TGTGCCATCAGCGGACAGAACACTGAAGCTTTCTTT	CAISGQNTEAFF
TRBV19	.	.	TRBJ1-1	14	TGTGCCAGTCATAGCTCCAGGGGGAACACTGAAGCTTTCTTT	CASHSSRGNTEAFF
TRBV5-1	.	.	TRBJ1-3	15	TGCGCCAGCAGCTTGGGTGCGACAGAAAGAAACACCATATATTTT	CASSLGATERNTIYF
TRBV7-2	.	.	TRBJ2-5	15	TGTGCCAGCAGCTTAGGAGAATGGGGGCGAGAGACCCAGTACTTC	CASSLGEWGRETQYF
TRBV9	TRBD2	.	TRBJ2-3	16	TGTGCCAGCAGCGTTGTCGGGGGGGTGGCACAAGATACGCAGTATTTT	CASSVVGGVAQDTQYF
TRBV18	.	.	TRBJ1-4	16	TGTGCCAGCTCACCTTCGATGGCCCCCGCCGGGGAAAAACTGTTTTTT	CASSPSMAPAGEKLFF
TRBV5-4	TRBD1	.	TRBJ2-3	16	TGTGCCAGCAGCTCTTGGACAGGATCATTGGCAGATACGCAGTATTTT	CASSSWTGSLADTQYF
TRBV18	TRBD1	.	TRBJ1-3	19	TGTGCCAGCTCACCGAAAGTCGTGACAGGGCCATCCTCTGGAAACACCATATATTTT	CASSPKVVTGPSSGNTIYF
TRBV13	TRBD1	.	TRBJ2-1	15	TGTGCCAGCAGCTCGACAGGGGAAGTAAGCAATGAGCAGTTCTTC	CASSSTGEVSNEQFF
TRBV5-1	TRBD1	.	TRBJ1-1	16	TGCGCCAGCAGCTTGACTATGGGACAGATTAACACTGAAGCTTTCTTT	CASSLTMGQINTEAFF
TRBV19	TRBD2	.	TRBJ2-1	17	TGTGCCAGTAGTTCCCGCTCTACTAGCGGGAAGCACAATGAGCAGTTCTTC	CASSSRSTSGKHNEQFF
TRBV7-9	.	.	TRBJ1-1	14	TGTGCCAGCAGCACTACCCAAGAGAGGGCTGAAGCTTTCTTT	CASSTTQERAEAFF
TRBV7-3	.	.	TRBJ1-6	13	TGTGCCAGCAGCTTAGTGAGGTACTCACCCCTCCACTTT	CASSLVRYSPLHF
TRBV5-1	TRBD1	.	TRBJ1-6	17	TGCGCCAGCAGCTTGGGAGGAGCAAACAGGGGCGATTCACCCCTCCACTTT	CASSLGGANRGDSPLHF
TRBV6-6	TRBD1	.	TRBJ1-5	18	TGTGCCAGCAGTCCCGACAGGGGGCATAGGATTGGCAATCAGCCCCAGCATTTT	CASSPDRGHRIGNQPQHF
TRBV19	.	.	TRBJ2-7	12	TGTGCCAGTTCTCAGGTATCCTACGAGCAGTACTTC	CASSQVSYEQYF
TRBV18	.	.	TRBJ1-6	9	TGTGCCAGCTCACTCCGGAGCCACTTT	CASSLRSHF
TRBV3-1/TRBV3-2	TRBD2	once	TRBJ2-3	13	TGTGCCAGCAGCCCCCGGGGGGGAGATACGCAGTATTTT	CASSPRGGDTQYF
TRBV18	.	.	TRBJ2-7	14	TGTGCCAGCTCACCACAGGACAGTTACTACGAGCAGTACTTC	CASSPQDSYYEQYF
TRBV27	TRBD1	.	TRBJ2-2	13	TGTGCCAGCGGACAGGTTAACACCGGGGAGCTGTTTTTT	CASGQVNTGELFF
TRBV3-1/TRBV3-2	.	.	TRBJ2-7	15	TGTGCCAGCAGCCAAGGGGGGGGCACCTCCTACGAGCAGTACTTC	CASSQGGGTSYEQYF
TRBV6-2/TRBV6-3	.	.	TRBJ1-2	16	TGTGCCAGCAGTGACACTCCCGACAGTCCTTGGTATGGCTACACCTTC	CASSDTPDSPWYGYTF
TRBV7-2	TRBD2	.	TRBJ2-3	18	TGTGCCAGCAGCTCAATGGGTCGACTAGCGGGGATCACAGATACGCAGTATTTT	CASSSMGRLAGITDTQYF
TRBV5-5	.	.	TRBJ2-3	14	TGTGCCAGCAGTTTTGCGGGGCACACAGATACGCAGTATTTT	CASSFAGHTDTQYF
TRBV19	.	.	TRBJ1-5	13	TGTGCCAGTAGTCCAGAGAGGAATCAGCCCCAGCATTTT	CASSPERNQPQHF
TRBV9	TRBD1	.	TRBJ1-1	16	TGTGCCAGCAGCGTAGGACCGACAGGGGGCAACACTGAAGCTTTCTTT	CASSVGPTGGNTEAFF
TRBV6-5	TRBD1	.	TRBJ1-6	14	TGTGCCAGCAGCTTAACAGGGGATAATTCACCCCTCCACTTT	CASSLTGDNSPLHF
TRBV7-9	.	.	TRBJ1-1	13	TGTGCCAGCAGCCCAGGAGGCCGGGCCGAAGCTTTCTTT	CASSPGGRAEAFF